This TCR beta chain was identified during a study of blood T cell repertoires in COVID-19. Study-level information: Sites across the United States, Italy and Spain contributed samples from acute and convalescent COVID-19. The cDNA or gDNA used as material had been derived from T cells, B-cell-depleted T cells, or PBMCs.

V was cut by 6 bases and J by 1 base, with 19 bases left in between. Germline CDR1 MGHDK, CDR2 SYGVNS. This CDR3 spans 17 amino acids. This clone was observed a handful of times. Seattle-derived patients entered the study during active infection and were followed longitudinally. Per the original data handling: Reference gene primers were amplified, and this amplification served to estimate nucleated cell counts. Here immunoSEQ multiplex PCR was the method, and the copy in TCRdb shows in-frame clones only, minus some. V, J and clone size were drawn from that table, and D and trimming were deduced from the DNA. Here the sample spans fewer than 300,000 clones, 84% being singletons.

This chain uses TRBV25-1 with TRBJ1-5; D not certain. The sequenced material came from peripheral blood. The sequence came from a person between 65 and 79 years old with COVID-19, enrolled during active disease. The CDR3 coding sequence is TGTGCCAGCAGCCCTCGCGGTTGGGGAGGGAGCAATCAGCCCCAGCATTTT. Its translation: CASSPRGWGGSNQPQHF. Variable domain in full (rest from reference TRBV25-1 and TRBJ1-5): EADIYQTPRYLVIGTGKKITLECSQTMGHDKMYWYQQDPGMELHLIHYSYGVNSTEKGDLSSESTVSRIRTEHFPLTLESARPSHTSQYLCASSPRGWGGSNQPQHFGDGTRLSIL.